This section outlines one TCR beta chain sequence together with its context. The data were obtained in a study of tumor-infiltrating lymphocytes in localized non-small cell lung cancer. Trimming left V 5 bases short and J 3 bases short, with 14 bases between. This CDR3 has 15 amino acids. Germline-derived CDR1 and CDR2 are WSHSY and SAAADI. Here immunoSEQ multiplex PCR was the method, and the copy in TCRdb shows in-frame clones only, minus some. The sample records some 11,000 clones, roughly three fifths being singletons. This clonotype was sampled from a human donor with non-small cell lung cancer. This rearrangement joins TRBV10-2 to TRBJ1-5; perhaps TRBD1 as D (6 bases). Material for sequencing was lung tumor tissue. The CDR3 is CASSPGSGVNQPQHF. DNA of the CDR3: TGCGCCAGCAGTCCGGGATCAGGGGTCAATCAGCCCCAGCATTTT.